This TCR beta chain was obtained from a study of T cell repertoires in cytomegalovirus infection. TCRdb recomputed calls from the reads with MiXCR, one row per CDR3 protein. The sample yields about 130,000 distinct CDR3 sequences, approximately 8.8% seen once. This clonotype was recorded at least ten times. The sample comprised PBMCs. The receptor's source is a human donor in good health (CMV status not recorded). Some clones in this sample may be carry-over from other donors' samples.

CDR3 protein: CSAPRQGAGNEQFF. The DNA of the CDR3 is TGCAGTGCTCCTAGACAGGGGGCCGGCAATGAGCAGTTCTTC. This chain links TRBV20-1 with TRBJ2-1; TRBD1 matches at 10 bases. Losses at the gene ends were 5 bases for V and 6 bases for J; bases not matched to a gene: 7. The CDR3 has 14 amino acids. Germline V gene data show CDR1 as DFQATT and CDR2 as SNEGSKA (reference sequence).